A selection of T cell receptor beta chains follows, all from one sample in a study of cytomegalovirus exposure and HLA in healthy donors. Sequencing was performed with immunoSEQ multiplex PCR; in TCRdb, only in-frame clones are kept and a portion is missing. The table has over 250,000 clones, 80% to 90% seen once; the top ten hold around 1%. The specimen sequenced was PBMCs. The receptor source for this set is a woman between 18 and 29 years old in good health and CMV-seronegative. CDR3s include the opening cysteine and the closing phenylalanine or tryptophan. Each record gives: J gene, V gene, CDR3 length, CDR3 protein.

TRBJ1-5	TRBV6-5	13	CASKGTGNQPQHF
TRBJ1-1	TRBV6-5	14	CASSRLGVNTEAFF
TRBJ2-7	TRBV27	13	CASSRPSADEQYF
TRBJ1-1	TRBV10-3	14	CAISELGGNTEAFF
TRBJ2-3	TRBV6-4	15	CASSLTSGSTDTQYF
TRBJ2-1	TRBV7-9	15	CASSRTQGAGNEQFF
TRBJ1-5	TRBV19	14	CASSIRLSNQPQHF
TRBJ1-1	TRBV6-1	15	CASSGRTVLNTEAFF
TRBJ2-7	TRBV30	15	CAWRGRGLISYEQYF
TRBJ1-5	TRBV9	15	CASSVGAGGSQPQHF
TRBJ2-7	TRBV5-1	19	CASSPSSPLRQGAPGEQYF
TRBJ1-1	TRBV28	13	CASSLTTGVEAFF
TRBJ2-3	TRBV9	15	CASSPGQGSTDTQYF
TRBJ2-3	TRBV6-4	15	CASRRTSGHTDTQYF
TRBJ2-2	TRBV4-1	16	CASSQGQGSFTGELFF
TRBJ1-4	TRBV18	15	CASSHETGRGEKLFF
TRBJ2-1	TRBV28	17	CASSLAVAGGSYNEQFF
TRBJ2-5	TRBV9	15	CASSETGIPGETQYF
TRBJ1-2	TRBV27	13	CASSIGQLYGYTF
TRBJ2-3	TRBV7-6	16	CASSSGLAGATDTQYF
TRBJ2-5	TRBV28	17	CASSLETSGGAEETQYF
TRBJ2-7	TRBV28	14	CASSSPTLGAGQYF
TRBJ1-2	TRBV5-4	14	CASSLLRHNYGYTF
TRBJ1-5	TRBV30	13	CAWSVRGDQPQHF
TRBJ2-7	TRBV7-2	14	CASLMGRGTYEQYF
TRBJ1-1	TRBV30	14	CAWTVQGAYTEAFF
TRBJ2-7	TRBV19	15	CASSIVQGSSYEQYF
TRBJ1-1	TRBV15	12	CATSREPGRAFF
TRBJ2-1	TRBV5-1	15	CASSLGLGSFDEQFF
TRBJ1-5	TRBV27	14	CASSPSGAYQPQHF
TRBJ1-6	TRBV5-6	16	CASSLVGTAANSPLHF
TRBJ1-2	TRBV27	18	CASSFPRDSQETENGYTF